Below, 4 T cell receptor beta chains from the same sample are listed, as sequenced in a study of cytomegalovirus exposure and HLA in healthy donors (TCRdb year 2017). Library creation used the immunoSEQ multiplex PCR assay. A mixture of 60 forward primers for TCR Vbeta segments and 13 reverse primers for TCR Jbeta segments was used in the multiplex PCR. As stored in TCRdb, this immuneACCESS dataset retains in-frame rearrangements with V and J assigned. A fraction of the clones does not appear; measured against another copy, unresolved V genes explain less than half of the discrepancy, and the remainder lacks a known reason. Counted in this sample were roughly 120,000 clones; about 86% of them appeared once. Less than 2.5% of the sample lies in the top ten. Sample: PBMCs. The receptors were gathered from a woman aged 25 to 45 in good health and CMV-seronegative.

CDR3 DNA sequence: TGTGCCAGCAGTCCCGGACAGGGGGCCTACGAGCAGTACTTC. Amino acid sequence: CASSPGQGAYEQYF. The gene calls are TRBV27 and TRBJ2-7, with 10 bases lining up with TRBD1. V was pared by 5 bases and J by 2 bases, with 3 bases of the junction left unmatched. There are 14 residues in the CDR3. Germline V gene sequence: CDR1 MNHEY, CDR2 SMNVEV (reference sequence).

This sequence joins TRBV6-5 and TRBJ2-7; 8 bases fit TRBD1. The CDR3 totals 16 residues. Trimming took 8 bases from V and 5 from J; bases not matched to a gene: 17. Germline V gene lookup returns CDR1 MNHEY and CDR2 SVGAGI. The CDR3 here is CASGFRRGTGVDEQYF. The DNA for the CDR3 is TGTGCCAGCGGTTTTCGTAGGGGGACAGGAGTTGACGAGCAGTACTTC.

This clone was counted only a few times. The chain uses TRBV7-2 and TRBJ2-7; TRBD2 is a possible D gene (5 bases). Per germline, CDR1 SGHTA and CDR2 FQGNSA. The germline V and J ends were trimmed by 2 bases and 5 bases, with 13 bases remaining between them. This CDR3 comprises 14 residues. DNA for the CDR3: TGTGCCAGCAGCTTATCGGTGGGAGTCAACGAGCAGTACTTC. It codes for CASSLSVGVNEQYF.

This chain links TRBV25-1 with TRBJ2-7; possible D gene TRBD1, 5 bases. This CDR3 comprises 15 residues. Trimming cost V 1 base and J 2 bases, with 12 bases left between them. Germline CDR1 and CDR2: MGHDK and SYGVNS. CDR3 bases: TGTGCCAGCAGTGAATTAAAACAGGCGACCTACGAGCAGTACTTC. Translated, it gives CASSELKQATYEQYF.